Listed below are T cell receptor beta chains from one sample, sequenced in a study of shared clonotypes between healthy human individuals. TCRdb's copy holds only in-frame clones and misses some; the assay was immunoSEQ multiplex PCR. This sample has some 2,400,000 clones, with approximately 96% found just once. Sequencing was performed on naive CD4+ T cells sorted from blood. The receptors come from a man aged 18 to 35 in good health. CDR3s include the opening cysteine and the closing phenylalanine or tryptophan. A D gene is named only where the DNA matches it firmly. Clone size, where shown, is once, few, many, or a class for clones that have expanded.

size	V	length	J	D	DNA	CDR3
-	TRBV30	15	TRBJ1-2	-	TGTGCCTGGAGTGTATGGGGGCCCTCAGGCTATGGCTACACCTTC	CAWSVWGPSGYGYTF
-	TRBV18	14	TRBJ1-6	TRBD1	TGTGCCAGCTCACAAGACAGGGGGAATTCACCCCTCCACTTT	CASSQDRGNSPLHF
-	TRBV7-9	15	TRBJ2-2	-	TGTGCCAGCCTAAAAGGGGAGTGGGGCACCGGGGAGCTGTTTTTT	CASLKGEWGTGELFF
-	TRBV7-9	15	TRBJ2-6	-	TGTGCCAGCAGCTTAGGGGTCTCTGGGGCCAACGTCCTGACTTTC	CASSLGVSGANVLTF
-	TRBV19	16	TRBJ1-5	-	TGTGCCAGTAGTATAGGCAGGGAGTATAGCAATCAGCCCCAGCATTTT	CASSIGREYSNQPQHF
-	TRBV11-2	13	TRBJ2-7	-	TGTGCCAGCAGCACGACAGGTGCCTACGAGCAGTACTTC	CASSTTGAYEQYF
-	TRBV6-5	15	TRBJ1-4	-	TGTGCCAGCAGTTACAACCCGCGGGGGCCGGAAAAACTGTTTTTT	CASSYNPRGPEKLFF
-	TRBV27	15	TRBJ2-5	TRBD2	TGTGCCAGCAGTGCGCTAGCGGGGGGGCCGGAGACCCAGTACTTC	CASSALAGGPETQYF
-	TRBV6-5	14	TRBJ1-2	-	TGTGCCAGCTGTCGCGGGACACCTAAGGGTGGCTACACCTTC	CASCRGTPKGGYTF
-	TRBV29-1	13	TRBJ1-1	-	TGCAGCGTTGAAAGACCGTTGAACACTGAAGCTTTCTTT	CSVERPLNTEAFF
-	TRBV2	13	TRBJ1-1	TRBD1	TGTGCCAGCAGACCTGACAGGGGGGGTGAAGCTTTCTTT	CASRPDRGGEAFF
-	TRBV30	13	TRBJ2-7	-	TGTGCCTGGAGGCTAGGGGGCTCCTACGAGCAGTACTTC	CAWRLGGSYEQYF
once	TRBV18	14	TRBJ2-7	TRBD2	TGTGCCAGCTCACCACCCCTAGCGGGAGACGAGCAGTACTTC	CASSPPLAGDEQYF
-	TRBV5-1	14	TRBJ2-7	-	TGCGCCAGCAGTTTTGGACCCCAGCCCTACGAGCAGTACTTC	CASSFGPQPYEQYF
-	TRBV30	11	TRBJ1-1	-	TGTGCCTGGAATGGGGGTTTCGAAGCTTTCTTT	CAWNGGFEAFF
-	TRBV28	11	TRBJ2-7	-	TGTGCCACCTCGGTAGGGTACGAGCAGTACTTC	CATSVGYEQYF
-	TRBV5-1	15	TRBJ2-4	-	TGCGCCAGCAGCTGGGAAGGACAGTACAAAAACATTCAGTACTTC	CASSWEGQYKNIQYF
-	TRBV14	15	TRBJ1-4	-	TGTGCCAGCAGCCAAATGTTCTGGGCGCGGGAAAAACTGTTTTTT	CASSQMFWAREKLFF
-	TRBV7-3	15	TRBJ2-1	-	TGTGCCAGCAGCCCGCAGGTAGTATCCTACAATGAGCAGTTCTTC	CASSPQVVSYNEQFF
-	TRBV6-1	15	TRBJ1-3	-	TGTGCCACATGGAAGGGGGTCTTCTCTGGAAACACCATATATTTT	CATWKGVFSGNTIYF
-	TRBV7-2	15	TRBJ2-3	-	TGTGCCAGCAGCTTAGCGTCATCGGGGACAGATACGCAGTATTTT	CASSLASSGTDTQYF
-	TRBV5-1	16	TRBJ2-4	TRBD2	TGCGCCAGCAGCGTTAAAACTAGCGGGAGCGGGAACATTCAGTACTTC	CASSVKTSGSGNIQYF
-	TRBV7-9	14	TRBJ2-5	-	TGTGCCAGCAGCTACCTGTTGGTTGGCGAGACCCAGTACTTC	CASSYLLVGETQYF
-	TRBV2	11	TRBJ2-5	-	TGTGCCAGCAATTACCAAGAGACCCAGTACTTC	CASNYQETQYF